This TCR beta chain was captured by sequencing in a study of blood T cell repertoires in COVID-19. In the study overall: From T cells, B-cell-depleted T cells, or PBMCs came the material, which was cDNA or gDNA.

As originally analysed: The assay estimated nucleated cells by amplifying reference gene primers. The table came from immunoSEQ multiplex PCR; TCRdb's copy has only in-frame clones and leaves some out. Clonal size and the V and J genes are those of that table, whereas D and trimming came from the DNA. The sample comprises hundreds of thousands of clones, 75% to 85% of which are singletons, and about 4.4% rests with the top ten. The CDR3 spans 14 residues. The V gene lost 4 bases and the J gene lost 5 bases, with 14 bases spanning the gap. Germline CDR1 SNHLY, CDR2 FYNNEI. V is TRBV2 and J is TRBJ1-2; tentatively, D is TRBD1 (6 bases). Specimen: peripheral blood. The TCR was taken from a woman in her sixties or seventies with acute or convalescent COVID-19. CDR3 region: CASSGQALTYGYTF. The CDR3 nucleotides are TGTGCCAGCAGTGGACAGGCCCTAACTTATGGCTACACCTTC. The variable domain in full, completed from reference TRBV2 and TRBJ1-2, reads EPEVTQTPSHQVTQMGQEVILRCVPISNHLYFYWYRQILGQKVEFLVSFYNNEISEKSEIFDDQFSVERPDGSNFTLKIRSTKLEDSAMYFCASSGQALTYGYTFGSGTRLTVV.